This T cell receptor beta chain was observed in a study of Ad26.COV2.S vaccination and SARS-CoV-2 variants. The method was immunoSEQ multiplex PCR; TCRdb's version includes in-frame clones alone and lacks a portion of them. In the table there are roughly 320,000 clones, just under 85% of which are singletons. Noted treatment: some 20 received Ad26.COV2.S at low or high dose, single or two shots; 5 received placebo; per-sample allocation not given. Collection of samples fell on day 63 after the first vaccine or placebo injection. Germline lookup yields CDR1 SNHLY and CDR2 FYNNEI. The CDR3 totals 13 residues. The V end was cut by 5 bases, the J end by 7 bases, with 12 bases between.

The source of this sequence is a person between 18 and 60 years old who received the Ad26.COV2.S COVID-19 vaccine or a placebo. V usage is TRBV2 and J usage is TRBJ1-5, with D maybe TRBD1 (5 bases). The source material was peripheral blood, sampled in a trial of Ad26.COV2.S vaccine versus placebo. Here the CDR3 reads CASSQGVRQPQHF. Here the CDR3 DNA reads TGTGCCAGCAGTCAGGGCGTCAGACAGCCCCAGCATTTT.